This T cell receptor beta chain was documented in a study of blood T cell repertoires in COVID-19. Study details: The United States, Italy and Spain were the sources of the acute and convalescent COVID-19 samples.

The study drew participants aged about 18 to 89 years from some 25 US areas. Recovery meant two consecutive negative NP/OP PCR tests, professional clearance, or resolved symptoms. Sequencing used immunoSEQ multiplex PCR; TCRdb keeps in-frame clones, though not all of them. The sample has over 150,000 clones, about 85% seen once. The CDR3 length is 15 residues. Germline loops: CDR1 SEHNR, CDR2 FQNEAQ (reference sequence). Trimming took off 3 bases at V and 4 bases at J, with 15 bases between the two ends. The material sequenced was PBMCs or T cells enriched from blood (not recorded which). The rearrangement uses TRBV7-9 and TRBJ1-2; D perhaps matches TRBD1 (5 bases). This clonotype was obtained from a woman in her 30s who had recovered from COVID-19. The CDR3 coding sequence is TGTGCCAGCAGCTTCGACAGCCCCTTGCTCTATGGCTACACCTTC. It specifies CASSFDSPLLYGYTF.